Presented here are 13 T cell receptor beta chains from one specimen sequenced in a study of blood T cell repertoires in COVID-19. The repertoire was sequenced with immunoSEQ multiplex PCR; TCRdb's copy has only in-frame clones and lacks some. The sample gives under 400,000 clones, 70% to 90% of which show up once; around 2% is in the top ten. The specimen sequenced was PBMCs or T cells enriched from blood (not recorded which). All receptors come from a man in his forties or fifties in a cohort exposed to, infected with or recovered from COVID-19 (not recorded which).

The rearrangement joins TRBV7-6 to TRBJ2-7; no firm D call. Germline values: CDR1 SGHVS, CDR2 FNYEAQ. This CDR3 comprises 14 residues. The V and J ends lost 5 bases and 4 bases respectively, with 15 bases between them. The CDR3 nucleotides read TGTGCCAGCAGCGTCTCTTACACCCTTTACGAGCAGTACTTC. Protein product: CASSVSYTLYEQYF.

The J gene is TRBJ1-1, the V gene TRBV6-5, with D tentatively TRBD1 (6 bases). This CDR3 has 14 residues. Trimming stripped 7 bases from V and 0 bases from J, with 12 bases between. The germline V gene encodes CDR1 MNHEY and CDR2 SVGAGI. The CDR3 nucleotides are TGTGCCAGCACTTCACCAGGGGTGAACACTGAAGCTTTCTTT. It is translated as CASTSPGVNTEAFF.

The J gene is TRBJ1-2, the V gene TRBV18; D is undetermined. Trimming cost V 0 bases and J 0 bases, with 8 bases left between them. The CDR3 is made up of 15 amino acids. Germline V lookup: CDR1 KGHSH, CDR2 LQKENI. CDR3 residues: CASSPPNGANYGYTF. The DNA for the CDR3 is TGTGCCAGCTCACCACCGAACGGAGCTAACTATGGCTACACCTTC. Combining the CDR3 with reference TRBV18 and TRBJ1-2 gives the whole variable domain NAGVMQNPRHLVRRRGQEARLRCSPMKGHSHVYWYRQLPEEGLKFMVYLQKENIIDESGMPKERFSAEFPKEGPSILRIQQVVRGDSAAYFCASSPPNGANYGYTFGSGTRLTVV.

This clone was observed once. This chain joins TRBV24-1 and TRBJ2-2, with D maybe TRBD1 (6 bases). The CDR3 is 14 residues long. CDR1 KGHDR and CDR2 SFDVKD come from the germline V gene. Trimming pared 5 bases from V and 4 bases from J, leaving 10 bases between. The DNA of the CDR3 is TGTGCCACCAGTGGAACAGGGCGCACCGGGGAGCTGTTTTTT. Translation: CATSGTGRTGELFF.

Here the CDR3 reads CASSPPQTGTMNTEAFF. The DNA for the CDR3 is TGTGCCAGCTCACCACCCCAAACAGGGACCATGAACACTGAAGCTTTCTTT. The V gene is TRBV18, the J gene TRBJ1-1; D is perhaps TRBD1 (6 bases). V was shortened by 0 bases and J by 0 bases, with 14 bases between the two germline ends. Germline V gene sequence: CDR1 KGHSH, CDR2 LQKENI. The CDR3 extends over 17 amino acids.

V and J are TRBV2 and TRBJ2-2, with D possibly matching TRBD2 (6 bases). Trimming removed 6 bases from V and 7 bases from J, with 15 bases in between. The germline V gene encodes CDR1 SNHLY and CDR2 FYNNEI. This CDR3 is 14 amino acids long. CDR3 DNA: TGTGCCAGCAGGGTTGCGGCGCGGGGCGGGGAGCTGTTTTTT. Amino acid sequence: CASRVAARGGELFF.

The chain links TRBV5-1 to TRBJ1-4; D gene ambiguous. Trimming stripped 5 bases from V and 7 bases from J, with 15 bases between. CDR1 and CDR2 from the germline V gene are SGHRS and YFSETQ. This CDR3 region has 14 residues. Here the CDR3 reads CASSWGGRGEKLFF. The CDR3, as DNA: TGCGCCAGCAGTTGGGGTGGCCGGGGTGAAAAACTGTTTTTT.

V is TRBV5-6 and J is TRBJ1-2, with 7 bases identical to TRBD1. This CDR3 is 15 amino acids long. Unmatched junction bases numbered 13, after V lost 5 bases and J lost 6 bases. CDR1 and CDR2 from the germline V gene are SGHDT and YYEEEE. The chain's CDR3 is CASRGPLQGRNGYTF. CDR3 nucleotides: TGTGCCAGCAGGGGTCCCTTACAGGGGAGGAATGGCTACACCTTC.

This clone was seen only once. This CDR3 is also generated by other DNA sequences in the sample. CDR3 nucleotide sequence: TGTGCCAGCAGTCGGGGAAATGAGCAGTTCTTC. Its translation is CASSRGNEQFF. The chain recombines TRBV6-5 with TRBJ2-1; a possible D gene is TRBD2 (5 bases). This CDR3 region has 11 residues. CDR1 and CDR2 from the germline V gene are MNHEY and SVGAGI. V lost 5 bases and J lost 7, with 6 bases in between.

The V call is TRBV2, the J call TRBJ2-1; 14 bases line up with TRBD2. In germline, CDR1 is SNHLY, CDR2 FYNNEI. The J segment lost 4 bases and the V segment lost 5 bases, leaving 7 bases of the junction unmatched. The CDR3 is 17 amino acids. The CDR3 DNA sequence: TGTGCCAGCAGTATGACTAGCGGGAGGGCAGGGTACAATGAGCAGTTCTTC. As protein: CASSMTSGRAGYNEQFF.

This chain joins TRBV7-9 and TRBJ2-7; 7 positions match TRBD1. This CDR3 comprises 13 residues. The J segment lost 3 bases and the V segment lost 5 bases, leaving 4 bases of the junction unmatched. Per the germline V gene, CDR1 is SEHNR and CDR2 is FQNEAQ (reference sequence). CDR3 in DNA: TGTGCCAGCAGCGGGACAGTCCTCTACGAGCAGTACTTC. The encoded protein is CASSGTVLYEQYF. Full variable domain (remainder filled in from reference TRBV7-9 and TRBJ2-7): DTGVSQNPRHKITKRGQNVTFRCDPISEHNRLYWYRQTLGQGPEFLTYFQNEAQLEKSRLLSDRFSAERPKGSFSTLEIQRTEQGDSAMYLCASSGTVLYEQYFGPGTRLTVT.

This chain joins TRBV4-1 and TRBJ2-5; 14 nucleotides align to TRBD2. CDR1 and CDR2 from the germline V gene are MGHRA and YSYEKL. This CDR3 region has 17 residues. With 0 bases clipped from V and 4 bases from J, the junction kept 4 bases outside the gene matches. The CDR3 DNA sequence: TGCGCCAGCAGCCAAGATCGACTAGCGGGAGGGAGAGAGACCCAGTACTTC. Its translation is CASSQDRLAGGRETQYF.

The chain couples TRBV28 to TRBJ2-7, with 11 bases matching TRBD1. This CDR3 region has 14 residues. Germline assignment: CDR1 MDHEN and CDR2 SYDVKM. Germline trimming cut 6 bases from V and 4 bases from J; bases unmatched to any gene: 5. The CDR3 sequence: CASRRTGGGYEQYF. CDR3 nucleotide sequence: TGTGCCAGCAGGAGGACAGGGGGCGGTTACGAGCAGTACTTC.